This TCR beta chain originates from a study of cytomegalovirus exposure and HLA in healthy donors (TCRdb year 2017). General notes on the study: An earlier analysis of several hundred of the donors reported 250 to 300 Gb of sequence data and some 110 million unique TCR beta sequences obtained from 180 million or so T cells. Roughly 5 DR-DQ haplotypes were treated as single units for association and clustering because of strong linkage in the cohort. Approximately 310 gigabases of sequencing data and some 85 million unique TCR sequences were included in an early release covering over 600 HLA-typed donors. A separate validation cohort of more than 100 different subjects was used in addition to the approximately 610-subject first cohort. An earlier analysis of 587 of the donors used high-throughput TCR beta sequencing to judge whether each TCR beta V gene segment behaved as functional or pseudogenic. Using immunosequencing, the study profiled T cell repertoires from roughly 650 subjects and related those repertoires to cytomegalovirus serostatus. High-throughput TCR immunosequencing, statistical association of individual TCRs with disease status, and machine learning were combined to predict cytomegalovirus infection status. Among 300 to 500 genotyped donors of the cohort, an average of approximately 200,000 unique TCR beta nucleotide sequences was sequenced per donor, of which about 19% were non-productive. Alongside the repertoire data, information on donor age, sex, ethnicity and CMV serostatus was compiled. All discovery cohort repertoires had been generated on a single sequencing platform. A later genetic analysis took genome-wide SNP genotypes for about three fifths of the 666 donors and used that subset as a discovery cohort. The study aimed to test whether cataloging public T cell receptors could reveal signatures of past pathogen exposure. Typing coverage differed by locus: A, B, C, DRB1 and DQB1 were typed in about 620-630 donors, DQA1 in roughly 500, DPA1 in some 600, and DPB1 in just under 480. HLA typing covered class I and class II loci at four-digit resolution. Of the roughly 400 genotyped donors, 81% were placed in the genetic ancestry cluster associated with self-reported Caucasian donors. In the later analysis, no new phenotypic data were used to find candidate immune exposures; instead, reliance was placed on TCR beta sequences and their occurrence across donors. In a later analysis, previously published TCR beta repertoires from some 640 donors were re-analyzed and high-resolution HLA genotyping was added so that TCR occurrence patterns could be studied.

In regard to this clone: No cognate antigen has been identified for it. Base qualities were left out, and no much larger clone turns up one base away.

What the work shows at the level of the full study, not this receptor alone: The classifier was reported to diagnose cytomegalovirus status with high specificity and sensitivity in both the original and validation cohorts. Several of the top co-occurrence clusters appeared to be linked to parvovirus B19, influenza, CMV and Epstein-Barr virus, according to a later analysis. A further reported finding was that TCR beta sequences accurately predicted the HLA-A and HLA-B alleles for most subjects in the first cohort. Most TCR sequences were observed very rarely across donors, whereas some public TCRs were present in many individuals. Compared with the 666-donor mean, donors in an Asian-associated ancestry cluster had fewer N-insertions in productive TCRs, according to a later genetic analysis. A group of highly shared sequence variants was considered likely to be a technical artifact of the sequencing pipeline. Sequencing depth was assumed to be roughly uniform across donors in the presence/absence analyses, though that assumption may not hold. The earlier analysis of approximately 540 of the donors excluded seventeen rarely observed V segments, including chromosome 9 orphons, because counts were too low. The study gave a list of about 170 TCR beta chains associated with cytomegalovirus. In a later genetic analysis, a missense DCLRE1C variant was associated with V-gene and J-gene trimming of TCR beta chains, and the association was replicated in an independent cohort. In this cohort, only TCR beta chains were sequenced, and detectable features were limited by the absence of alpha or paired-chain data. In a later analysis, most CMV-associated TCR beta chains were found to appear HLA-restricted, with HLA associations seemingly driven largely by CMV exposure. In a later analysis, the rate of TCR association differed among HLA loci, with DRB1 alleles having the most associated TCRs and HLA-C alleles having the fewest. In an earlier analysis of fewer than 750 of the donors, most TCR beta V segments were observed in productive rearrangements about 87% or about 30% of the time, broadly matching IMGT annotations. A few of the identified cytomegalovirus-associated TCR beta chains were confirmed in vitro to be specific for cytomegalovirus antigens. It was suggested by the authors that the approach could potentially be generalized to other disease states and immunological phenotypes. Specific HLA alleles were associated with 15,000 to 20,000 TCR beta sequences at a false discovery rate of 0.05 in a later analysis. In a later analysis, HLA-associated TCR beta chains were found to be more clonally expanded and to have lower generation probabilities than equally common non-associated chains. CMV serostatus was the only immune exposure information available for the cohort. When HLA alleles, especially DR and DQ, strongly co-occurred, attributing TCR associations to individual alleles was difficult. Linkage disequilibrium might explain the correlated functional status among segregating V segments, but an unknown experimental factor could not be ruled out. Some IMGT-functional V segments, including TRBV6-2 and TRBV6-3, could not be distinguished by the 87-base-pair reads and were therefore excluded. Because some donors lacked HLA typing at each locus, the association tests relied only on the typed subset.

In total, roughly 670 healthy bone marrow donors made up the cohort. At the time of sampling, every cohort member was nominally healthy, though immune exposures that went unrecorded were likely present. The donor tested CMV seronegative, placing the donor among the 350 to 400 seronegative members of the cohort. A peripheral blood sample was provided by each donor, and peripheral blood mononuclear cells were used for TCR beta sequencing. Genomic DNA was extracted from the blood cell samples with the Qiagen DNeasy Blood Extraction Kit. Library generation was performed with the immunoSEQ multiplex PCR assay. A mixture of 60 forward primers for TCR Vbeta segments and 13 reverse primers for TCR Jbeta segments was used in the multiplex PCR. A multiplex PCR assay on genomic DNA amplified the CDR3 region of rearranged TCR beta genes. The Illumina HiSeq System was used to sequence the amplified TCR beta libraries as 87-base-pair reads. As for the authors' bioinformatics: Across the 600 to 700 repertoires, a later analysis counted some 80 million unique TCR beta chains, around 11 million of which were shared by at least two donors. Raw reads were error-corrected and collapsed into unique sequences with a nearest-neighbor algorithm that merged closely related sequences to remove PCR and sequencing errors. CDR3 sequences were aligned to IMGT reference sequences to assign V, D and J gene segments. For a sequence to be retained, at least a six-nucleotide match to both a V gene segment and a J gene segment was required. A rearrangement was called productive if the CDR3 had no stop codons and remained in frame with V and J, and every other rearrangement was called non-productive. Following IMGT convention, CDR3 was defined as the stretch from the second conserved V-encoded cysteine up to the conserved J-encoded phenylalanine. Sequences without an unambiguous match to a single V gene segment were excluded from the earlier analysis of several hundred of the donors. In an earlier analysis of about 590 of the donors, a V segment was called functional when productive rearrangements were above 56.7%, and segregating when the standard deviation between donors exceeded 5%. A statistical classification framework was developed to diagnose cytomegalovirus status using the catalog of TCR beta chain sequences. In a later analysis, V and J genes were assigned by comparing TCR nucleotide sequences against IMGT/GENE-DB human TR gene sequences. Using the TCRdist pipeline, a later analysis assigned CDR3 sequences along with most-parsimonious VDJ recombination scenarios. In a later analysis, each TCR beta chain was defined by its CDR3 amino acid sequence together with its V-gene family, and reads lacking a unique V-gene family were excluded. A later analysis removed 450 to 600 highly shared, low-generation-probability nucleotide sequences to deal with suspected cross-contamination and a sequencing artifact. In a later analysis, a clonal expansion index was calculated for each public chain from normalized within-repertoire ranks of inferred template counts. A later analysis computed generation probabilities with a VDJ recombination model fitted to out-of-frame rearrangements, and checked the results against IGoR. Hypergeometric tests were used in a later analysis to score TCR-TCR, TCR-HLA and TCR-CMV co-occurrence, with a repertoire-size bias correction applied to the TCR pairs. A later analysis estimated false discovery rates by permuting HLA or CMV assignments 20 times. A later analysis grouped co-occurring TCRs with DBSCAN, adding TCRdist sequence similarity when clustering within HLA-allele-positive subsets. Repertoires with fewer than 30,000 or more than 120,000 public chains, plus five repertoires with anomalous nucleotide sharing, were excluded from co-occurrence clustering. TCRdb limited this immuneACCESS table to in-frame rearrangements with V and J called. A share of clones is missing; checked studies link under half to unresolved V genes, and the rest is unexplained. V, J and clone size are those of that table, while D and trimming were read from the DNA. For this sample there are 150,000 to 200,000 clones; roughly 80% appear just once. The ten biggest clones cover approximately 15% of the sample.

The junction shows trimming of 7 bases on V and 4 bases on J, and the gene matches do not reach 7 bases of it. Counted from cysteine to phenylalanine, this CDR3 has 14 amino acids. Only the CDR3 region is kept as DNA, spanning 42 bases read in frame from base 1. According to the germline V gene (reference sequence), CDR1 reads MNHNY and CDR2 reads SVGAGI. The sequencing input was PBMCs. The V and J segments used are TRBV6-6 and TRBJ1-5, with 7 junctional bases fitting TRBD1. This clonotype originated in a woman in her thirties or forties in good health and CMV-seronegative. The CDR3 sequence is CASTDGQVNQPQHF. The nucleotide sequence reads TGTGCCAGCACCGACGGACAGGTGAATCAGCCCCAGCATTTT.